This entry describes one T cell receptor (beta chain). V gave up 8 bases and J gave up 1 base; unmatched junction bases: 4. From germline, CDR1 is SGHTA and CDR2 FQGNSA. CDR3 length: 13 residues. The method was immunoSEQ multiplex PCR; TCRdb's version includes in-frame clones alone and lacks a portion of them. The table records fewer than 65,000 clones, 91% of them present only once. This sample was included in a study of OX40 agonist ivuxolimab in advanced cancers. The V call is TRBV7-2, the J call TRBJ2-5; 7 positions agree with TRBD2. This receptor was identified in an adult with an advanced solid tumor such as melanoma, head and neck, liver or kidney cancer. The material was CD4+ or CD8+ T cells sorted from blood, obtained in a trial of the OX40 agonist ivuxolimab. The CDR3 here is CASGGSGQETQYF. In DNA form, the CDR3 reads TGTGCCAGCGGCGGGAGTGGCCAAGAGACCCAGTACTTC.